Listed below are T cell receptor beta chains from one sample, sequenced in a study of graft-versus-host responses after intestinal transplantation. Generated by immunoSEQ multiplex PCR, the TCRdb table keeps only in-frame clones and is missing some. Found here are some 15,000 clones, 30% to 40% of them singletons; the top ten hold around 3.7%. Sequences were derived from alloreactive CD4+ T cells from a mixed lymphocyte reaction culture, sampled before intestinal transplant. The receptors were gathered from a human patient who received an intestinal transplant. CDR3s include the opening cysteine and the closing phenylalanine or tryptophan. The D gene is left open where the match is weak. Rows may omit the clone size; those that give it use once, few, many or a size class.

CDR3nt | CDR3aa | v_gene | abundance | j_gene | d_gene
TGTGCCAGCAGCTTGGACTCGGAGGGGACCCAGTACTTC | CASSLDSEGTQYF | TRBV7-2 | few | TRBJ2-5 | NA
TGTGCCAGCAGCCCACCACTGGGGACTCCCTACGAGCAGTACTTC | CASSPPLGTPYEQYF | TRBV9 | NA | TRBJ2-7 | NA
TGTGCCAGCAGTGAACCGGGACAGGGGGCGCATGGCTACACCTTC | CASSEPGQGAHGYTF | TRBV6-8 | NA | TRBJ1-2 | TRBD1
TGTGCCATCAGCCGGGGTCGGTATGAGCAGTTCTTC | CAISRGRYEQFF | TRBV15 | NA | TRBJ2-1 | NA
TGTGCCAGCAGCCAGGAGGGGCTTTCTACATACAATGAAAAACTGTTTTTT | CASSQEGLSTYNEKLFF | TRBV4-2 | NA | TRBJ1-4 | NA
TGTGCCAGCTCACCCCAGGCAGGGGCAGCCTACGAGCAGTACTTC | CASSPQAGAAYEQYF | TRBV18 | NA | TRBJ2-7 | NA
TGCGCCAGCAGCAACAGGGGACTAGCGGAGGCCAAAAACATTCAGTACTTC | CASSNRGLAEAKNIQYF | TRBV5-1 | medium-sized | TRBJ2-4 | TRBD2
TGCGCCAGCAGCCGGGACAGGGACGAGCAGTACTTC | CASSRDRDEQYF | TRBV23-1 | NA | TRBJ2-7 | TRBD1
TGTGCCAGCAGTTTAGGAAGCGGGAGGAAGTGGACCCAGTACTTC | CASSLGSGRKWTQYF | TRBV27 | NA | TRBJ2-5 | TRBD2
TGTGCCAGCGCTCCTGACTGGGACACAGATACGCAGTATTTT | CASAPDWDTDTQYF | TRBV6-5 | once | TRBJ2-3 | NA
TGTGCCAGCAGCTTAGCGCGGGGGAACTATGGCTACACCTTC | CASSLARGNYGYTF | TRBV7-2 | few | TRBJ1-2 | NA
TGTGCCAGCAGCCTACAGGGTTCTAATGAAAAACTGTTTTTT | CASSLQGSNEKLFF | TRBV4-1 | few | TRBJ1-4 | NA
TGTGCCAGCAGTTTTCACACTGAAGCTTTCTTT | CASSFHTEAFF | TRBV28 | few | TRBJ1-1 | NA
TGTGCCAGCTCACCTGGACAAGATGAAAAACTGTTTTTT | CASSPGQDEKLFF | TRBV18 | few | TRBJ1-4 | NA
TGTGCCAGCAGTGTTCGAAAAATCGGTTCACCCCTCCACTTT | CASSVRKIGSPLHF | TRBV2 | few | TRBJ1-6 | NA
TGTGCCAGCAGTTACCCCACACAGGGCGGTTACAATGAGCAGTTCTTC | CASSYPTQGGYNEQFF | TRBV6-6 | medium-sized | TRBJ2-1 | NA
TGTGCCAGTAGACTAGCGGGGGGGGGAGATACGCAGTATTTT | CASRLAGGGDTQYF | TRBV19 | NA | TRBJ2-3 | TRBD2
TGTGCCAGCAGTGAACAGGGGACGCGCAATCAGCCCCAGCATTTT | CASSEQGTRNQPQHF | TRBV2 | NA | TRBJ1-5 | NA
TGTGCCAGCAGCAAGGGATGGACCTACGAGCAGTACTTC | CASSKGWTYEQYF | TRBV6-5 | NA | TRBJ2-7 | NA
TGTGCCAGCAGTTCAGGGGGCACTGAAGCTTTCTTT | CASSSGGTEAFF | TRBV28 | NA | TRBJ1-1 | TRBD1
TGTGCCAGCAGCTTGGGGACCGGCGAGCAGTACTTC | CASSLGTGEQYF | TRBV11-2 | NA | TRBJ2-7 | NA
TGTGCCAGCAGCCAGGGGGTAGCAGCCTACAATGAGCAGTTCTTC | CASSQGVAAYNEQFF | TRBV4-2 | few | TRBJ2-1 | NA
TGTGCCAGCAGTTACGGCGGGACGACCTACGAGCAGTACTTC | CASSYGGTTYEQYF | TRBV6-5 | few | TRBJ2-7 | NA